The source of this T cell receptor (beta chain) is a study of T-cell reconstitution after alpha-beta-depleted transplantation in children. Study-wide results and limits: It was newly produced T cells that mostly accounted for T-cell counts and diversity one year after transplant. It was reported that alpha-beta T cells came from several hundred expanded graft clones (about two months after transplant). Some patients' high day-60 TCRbeta diversity was traced to surviving recipient T cells and thymic progenitors.

In this sample, this clonotype turned up many times. As yet, its antigen is unknown. Researchers prepared the TCRbeta library using unique molecular identifiers, the study reports. TCRdb passed the PCR reads through MiXCR, listing each CDR3 protein once. Here the sample spans about 490,000 distinct CDR3 sequences, 10% being singletons. Germline loops: CDR1 SGHDN, CDR2 FVKESK. This CDR3 spans 15 amino acids. V lost 0 bases and J lost 4, with 12 bases in between. The sequence was obtained from a child aged 2-9 years with inherited bone marrow failure, due to receive a stem cell transplant. J is TRBJ1-2 and V is TRBV14, with a weak D call TRBD1 (5 bases). The source material was PBMCs, sampled before TCRalphabeta/CD19-depleted stem cell transplant. The CDR3 spells CASSQDPTAFYGYTF. The DNA of the CDR3 is TGTGCCAGCAGCCAAGATCCGACAGCTTTCTATGGCTACACCTTC.